What follows are 19 T cell receptor beta chains derived from one specimen sequenced in a study of spatial heterogeneity in lung cancer. As to time point: sample taken at primary tumor resection. General study points: In tumors, expanded intratumoral alpha and beta TCR counts tracked mutation counts.

Which antigens these TCRs recognize remains unknown. Each CDR3 protein gets one entry after TCRdb re-called the 5' RACE reads with MiXCR. Here the sample spans more than 4,000 distinct CDR3 sequences, around 7.7% being singletons. Source: lung tumor tissue, taken at surgery. Every receptor here comes from a male donor with early-stage non-small cell lung cancer.

There are many counts of this clonotype. The chain joins TRBV20-1 to TRBJ1-2, with D tentatively TRBD1 (6 bases). V lost 0 bases to trimming and J lost 1 base, with 12 bases between them. Germline V gene lookup returns CDR1 DFQATT and CDR2 SNEGSKA (reference sequence). The CDR3 length is 15 residues. The CDR3 here is CSARDQAGVNYGYTF. The CDR3 nucleotides read TGCAGTGCTAGAGATCAGGCAGGGGTTAACTATGGCTACACCTTC.

This clonotype was counted at least ten times. The V and J genes are TRBV4-2 and TRBJ1-2; 7 nucleotides agree with TRBD1. Germline V CDR1 and CDR2: LGHNA, YNFKEQ. This CDR3 is 16 amino acids long. V gave up 0 bases and J gave up 6 bases; unmatched junction bases: 10. The CDR3 reads CASSQDWDSPAHGYTF. As DNA, the CDR3 is TGTGCCAGCAGCCAAGATTGGGACAGCCCCGCTCATGGCTACACCTTC.

Within the sample, this clonotype is medium-sized. The chain carries TRBV5-1 and TRBJ2-2, with 10 bases matching TRBD2. The CDR3 runs to 18 residues. Germline loops: CDR1 SGHRS, CDR2 YFSETQ. J gave up 3 bases and V 4 bases, and 12 bases lay outside the gene matches. CDR3 bases: TGCGCCAGCAGCCTTGATCCTGTAGCGGGGGGCTACACCGGGGAGCTGTTTTTT. Translated, it gives CASSLDPVAGGYTGELFF.

This clonotype has ten or more counts. This chain connects TRBV6-5 to TRBJ2-7; D assignment may be TRBD1 or TRBD2 (5 bases each). Germline values: CDR1 MNHEY, CDR2 SVGAGI. The CDR3 is made up of 11 amino acids. V was cut by 8 bases and J by 2 bases, with 7 bases left in between. Here the CDR3 DNA reads TGTGCCAGCGGGACGGCCTACGAGCAGTACTTC. Residues: CASGTAYEQYF.

This clonotype is classed as medium-sized (0.01 to 0.1%). The chain uses TRBV27 and TRBJ2-2, with 9 bases aligning to TRBD2. The CDR3 runs 13 residues. The junction had 0 bases not matched to a gene; V was cut back by 4 bases and J by 6 bases. Germline V gene data show CDR1 as MNHEY and CDR2 as SMNVEV (reference sequence). CDR3 sequence: CASSWTSAGELFF. CDR3 coding DNA: TGTGCCAGCAGTTGGACTAGCGCCGGGGAGCTGTTTTTT.

This clonotype was seen a few times. The genes are TRBV29-1 and TRBJ1-2, with D hard to call. The germline V and J ends were trimmed by 7 bases and 8 bases, with 14 bases remaining between them. The CDR3 has 11 residues. Germline V gene data show CDR1 as SQVTM and CDR2 as ANQGSEA. CDR3 protein: CSAGHFGGYTF. The CDR3 region has the DNA TGCAGCGCTGGGCACTTTGGAGGCTACACCTTC.

This clonotype was recorded many times. The chain has TRBV7-9 and TRBJ1-6; 9 nucleotides line up with TRBD1. The trim removed 5 bases at V and 9 bases at J, leaving 8 bases unmatched. The CDR3 spans 15 residues. Germline V gives CDR1 SEHNR, CDR2 FQNEAQ (reference sequence). The CDR3 region is CASSPPGTGSSPLHF. The CDR3 nucleotides read TGTGCCAGCAGCCCCCCCGGGACAGGGAGTTCACCCCTCCACTTT. Supplemented by reference TRBV7-9 and TRBJ1-6, the full variable domain reads DTGVSQNPRHKITKRGQNVTFRCDPISEHNRLYWYRQTLGQGPEFLTYFQNEAQLEKSRLLSDRFSAERPKGSFSTLEIQRTEQGDSAMYLCASSPPGTGSSPLHFGNGTRLTVT.

This clonotype appeared a single time. CDR3: CASSSLSGSATDTQYF. The CDR3 nucleotides read TGTGCCAGCAGTTCACTTAGCGGGAGCGCGACAGATACGCAGTATTTT. The gene calls are TRBV28 and TRBJ2-3; 9 positions match TRBD2. The germline CDR1 and CDR2 sequences are MDHEN and SYDVKM. Losses at the gene ends were 4 bases for V and 3 bases for J; bases not matched to a gene: 8. The CDR3 sequence is 16 residues long.

This clonotype was counted at least ten times. The V and J genes are TRBV21-1 and TRBJ2-7; the table gives TRBD2 as D, unverified against the DNA. TRBV21-1 corresponds to a pseudogene. The CDR3 contains 15 residues. The chain's CDR3 is CASIYSGRAIYEQYF. In DNA form, the CDR3 reads TGTGCCAGCATCTATAGCGGGAGGGCAATCTACGAGCAGTACTTC.

This clonotype was picked up many times. Written as DNA, the CDR3 is TGCGCCAGCAGCTTATATGGCAGCCAAGGAGCCAAAAACATTCAGTACTTC. Its protein product is CASSLYGSQGAKNIQYF. The genes are TRBV5-1 and TRBJ2-4; D is unresolved. The germline V and J ends were trimmed by 2 bases and 0 bases, with 15 bases remaining between them. The germline V gene encodes CDR1 SGHRS and CDR2 YFSETQ. The CDR3 is made up of 17 amino acids.

In this sample, this clonotype turned up many times. The chain recombines TRBV12-3 or TRBV12-4 with TRBJ2-2, with D possibly being TRBD2 (5 bases). The CDR3 has 15 amino acids. Trimming left V 6 bases short and J 5 bases short, with 16 bases between. CDR3 coding DNA: TGTGCCAGCAGCCCCTTGGGGTCGGGGACCGGGGAGCTGTTTTTT. Residues: CASSPLGSGTGELFF.

This clonotype was recorded many times. This chain uses TRBV29-1 with TRBJ2-3; no clear D. Trimming shortened V by 2 bases and J by 6 bases, and 6 bases separated the two germline ends. The germline V gene has CDR1 SQVTM and CDR2 ANQGSEA. The CDR3 is 11 amino acids. The CDR3 protein is CSVEPLDTQYF. The CDR3 bases are TGCAGCGTTGAACCCTTGGATACGCAGTATTTT.

The chain joins TRBV12-3 or TRBV12-4 to TRBJ2-7, with a weak D call TRBD2 (6 bases). The CDR3 runs 14 residues. Trimming removed 1 base at V and 1 base at J, with 8 bases between. CDR3 amino acids: CASSLGGGSYEQYF. The DNA of the CDR3 is TGTGCCAGCAGTTTAGGCGGAGGGTCCTACGAGCAGTACTTC.

At least ten counts were recorded for this clonotype. The rearrangement joins TRBV12-3 or TRBV12-4 to TRBJ2-5; possible D gene TRBD2, 5 bases. The CDR3 consists of 14 residues. Trimming pared 1 base from V and 7 bases from J, leaving 13 bases between. This chain's CDR3 is CASSLGAGPLTQYF. The CDR3 coding sequence is TGTGCCAGCAGTTTAGGGGCGGGTCCCCTGACCCAGTACTTC.

This clonotype was recorded many times. The chain uses TRBV5-1 and TRBJ2-1, with 10 bases identical to TRBD2. The V and J ends lost 2 bases and 4 bases, in that order; junction bases with no gene match: 6. Germline V CDR1 and CDR2: SGHRS, YFSETQ. The CDR3 sequence is 16 residues long. The CDR3 loop reads CASSFSGTSEYNEQFF. The CDR3 nucleotides are TGCGCCAGCAGCTTCTCCGGGACTAGCGAATACAATGAGCAGTTCTTC.

The chain has TRBV30 and TRBJ1-3, with 7 bases aligning to TRBD1. The V segment lost 1 base and the J segment 0 bases; nucleotides outside the gene matches: 9. The CDR3 contains 17 residues. Germline-derived CDR1 and CDR2 are GTSNPN and SVGIG (reference sequence). Here the CDR3 DNA reads TGTGCCTGGAGTGACCTCCAGACAGGGATCTCTGGAAACACCATATATTTT. It specifies CAWSDLQTGISGNTIYF. Full variable domain (outside the CDR3, taken from reference TRBV30 and TRBJ1-3): SQTIHQWPATLVQPVGSPLSLECTVEGTSNPNLYWYRQAAGRGLQLLFYSVGIGQISSEVPQNLSASRPQDRQFILSSKKLLLSDSGFYLCAWSDLQTGISGNTIYFGEGSWLTVV.

This clonotype was counted only a few times. The CDR3 protein is CAWSGQGFLGNEQFF. The CDR3 region has the DNA TGTGCCTGGAGTGGACAGGGTTTTTTAGGCAATGAGCAGTTCTTC. This chain joins TRBV30 and TRBJ2-1; 7 positions match TRBD1. Looked up from germline, CDR1 is GTSNPN and CDR2 is SVGIG (reference sequence). The length of the CDR3 is 15 residues. The V segment lost 1 base and the J segment 6 bases; nucleotides outside the gene matches: 9.

The genes are TRBV27 and TRBJ2-7; 9 bases agree with TRBD1. The CDR3 is made up of 14 amino acids. V lost 5 bases to trimming and J lost 5 bases; unmatched junction nucleotides: 7. The germline V gene has CDR1 MNHEY and CDR2 SMNVEV (reference sequence). CDR3 in DNA: TGTGCCAGCAGTCTAACGACAGGGGGAAACGAGCAGTACTTC. Translated: CASSLTTGGNEQYF.

The chain combines TRBV28 with TRBJ2-3; TRBD2 matches at 8 bases. With V trimmed by 3 bases and J by 6 bases, 5 bases remained unmatched. Germline V gene lookup returns CDR1 MDHEN and CDR2 SYDVKM. The CDR3 consists of 14 residues. CDR3 region: CASSFVSGSDTQYF. Here the CDR3 DNA reads TGTGCCAGCAGTTTCGTGAGCGGGAGCGATACGCAGTATTTT. The full variable domain, with the rest looked up from reference TRBV28 and TRBJ2-3, is DVKVTQSSRYLVKRTGEKVFLECVQDMDHENMFWYRQDPGLGLRLIYFSYDVKMKEKGDIPEGYSVSREKKERFSLILESASTNQTSMYLCASSFVSGSDTQYFGPGTRLTVL.